Shown below are 13 T cell receptor beta chains from a single sample sequenced in a study of blood T cells in healthy people across ages (dated by TCRdb to 2013 to 2016). Libraries were prepared through 5' RACE. Instrument on record: Illumina HiSeq 2500. The second PCR ran for about 6 to 12 cycles and used a J-beta primer mix along with a sample-barcoded 5' primer. In TCRdb, the public reads were trimmed at Q25 with fastp and aligned with MiXCR, with productive beta chains retained. Rows with a matching CDR3 protein are joined into one entry that keeps the most common DNA and genes. The sample table lists just under 550,000 distinct CDR3 sequences, approximately 25% of them with a count of one. The ten largest clones capture roughly 9.4% of the sample. The sample also formed part of further work on T cells of mothers and their children.

Sequenced material: blood. Receptor source: a boy younger than 18 in good health.

This clonotype has a handful of counts. This chain connects TRBV14 to TRBJ2-5; tentative D call: TRBD2 (5 bases). Trimming stripped 1 base from V and 4 bases from J, with 10 bases between. This CDR3 spans 14 amino acids. Germline assignment: CDR1 SGHDN and CDR2 FVKESK. The CDR3 sequence is CASSQGSGRETQYF. The DNA of the CDR3 is TGTGCCAGCAGCCAAGGCAGCGGTCGAGAGACCCAGTACTTC.

The rearrangement links TRBV5-1 to TRBJ2-5; 16 bases fit TRBD2. The V gene end was trimmed by 4 bases and the J gene end by 5 bases; junction bases not matched to a gene: 5. The CDR3 has 16 residues. Germline V lookup: CDR1 SGHRS, CDR2 YFSETQ. CDR3 sequence reads: CASSTGLAGGKETQYF. The DNA for the CDR3 is TGCGCCAGCAGCACGGGACTAGCGGGGGGGAAGGAGACCCAGTACTTC.

The J gene is TRBJ2-5, the V gene TRBV7-2, with D possibly TRBD1 on 6 matching bases. Trimming stripped 3 bases from V and 4 bases from J, with 12 bases between. CDR1 and CDR2 from the germline V gene are SGHTA and FQGNSA. This CDR3 comprises 14 residues. This CDR3 reads CASSFWGRPETQYF. DNA for the CDR3: TGTGCCAGCAGCTTTTGGGGGCGCCCAGAGACCCAGTACTTC.

The chain has TRBV27 and TRBJ2-7, with TRBD2 as a possible D gene (6 bases). The CDR3 has 15 residues. V lost 3 bases and J lost 0, with 12 bases in between. Per the germline V gene, CDR1 is MNHEY and CDR2 is SMNVEV (reference sequence). DNA for the CDR3: TGTGCCAGCAGTTTGAATTTGGGGGGCTCCTACGAGCAGTACTTC. Protein sequence: CASSLNLGGSYEQYF.

This clonotype was seen more than once but under ten times. The CDR3 loop is CASSLRDSGSYEQYF. The CDR3 bases are TGTGCCAGCAGTCTCCGGGACAGCGGCTCCTACGAGCAGTACTTC. The chain uses TRBV12-3 or TRBV12-4 and TRBJ2-7; 7 bases are a match to TRBD1. The trim removed 5 bases at V and 0 bases at J, leaving 7 bases unmatched. The CDR3 loop spans 15 amino acids.

The chain recombines TRBV12-3 or TRBV12-4 with TRBJ1-6, with TRBD1 identical over 7 bases. The CDR3 is 15 residues long. Trimming at V came to 6 bases and at J to 7 bases, leaving 9 bases not matched to a gene. CDR3 residues: CASSLDRIENSPLHF. The CDR3 DNA sequence: TGTGCCAGCAGCCTGGACAGGATAGAAAATTCACCCCTCCACTTT.

CDR3 coding DNA: TGCAGCGTTGAGGGGGTTTACAAAAACATTCAGTACTTC. Its protein product is CSVEGVYKNIQYF. The V gene is TRBV29-1, the J gene TRBJ2-4, with D possibly called TRBD1 or TRBD2 (5 bases each). CDR3 size: 13 residues. The germline V gene encodes CDR1 SQVTM and CDR2 ANQGSEA. With 3 bases removed from V and 3 bases from J, the gap between germline ends came to 9 bases.

V and J are TRBV7-8 and TRBJ2-5; a possible D gene is TRBD1 (5 bases). The germline CDR1 and CDR2 sequences are SGHVS and FQNEAQ. V dropped 4 bases and J dropped 5 bases, with 14 bases sitting between them. The CDR3 contains 14 residues. CDR3 region: CASSWPAKGETQYF. The CDR3 nucleotides are TGTGCCAGCAGCTGGCCCGCGAAGGGGGAGACCCAGTACTTC. Supplemented by reference TRBV7-8 and TRBJ2-5, the full variable domain reads GAGVSQSPRYKVAKRGQDVALRCDPISGHVSLFWYQQALGQGPEFLTYFQNEAQLDKSGLPSDRFFAERPEGSVSTLKIQRTQQEDSAVYLCASSWPAKGETQYFGPGTRLLVL.

V usage is TRBV15 and J usage is TRBJ2-5; 12 nucleotides agree with TRBD2. V lost 3 bases, J lost 2 bases, and 16 bases stayed unmatched. CDR1 and CDR2 from the germline V gene are LNHNV and YYDKDF (reference sequence). The CDR3 loop spans 20 amino acids. Here the CDR3 reads CATSRIGGGLAGLGQETQYF. CDR3 sequence (DNA): TGTGCCACCAGCAGGATTGGAGGCGGACTAGCGGGGTTGGGGCAAGAGACCCAGTACTTC.

The CDR3 loop is CATSEHPTGAKSNQPQHF. CDR3 DNA: TGTGCCACCAGTGAACACCCGACAGGAGCCAAGAGCAATCAGCCCCAGCATTTT. V gene TRBV24-1 combines with J gene TRBJ1-5; weak D call: TRBD1 (6 bases). The V end was cut by 4 bases, the J end by 1 base, with 19 bases between. This CDR3 spans 18 amino acids. Germline CDR1 is KGHDR and CDR2 is SFDVKD.

The chain combines TRBV7-2 with TRBJ2-1; no definite D call. CDR3 length: 15 amino acids. V dropped 2 bases and J dropped 0 bases, with 8 bases sitting between them. Germline V gives CDR1 SGHTA, CDR2 FQGNSA. For the CDR3, the DNA is TGTGCCAGCAGCTTATCGGCCGGCTCCTACAATGAGCAGTTCTTC. Translated, it gives CASSLSAGSYNEQFF.

The J gene is TRBJ2-2, the V gene TRBV24-1, with 7 bases fitting TRBD1. CDR3 length: 17 amino acids. V lost 7 bases to trimming and J lost 2 bases; unmatched junction nucleotides: 12. Germline V gene data show CDR1 as KGHDR and CDR2 as SFDVKD. This CDR3 is CATSRQNRGYNTGELFF. CDR3 nucleotide sequence: TGTGCCACCAGCCGGCAAAACAGGGGCTACAACACCGGGGAGCTGTTTTTT.

The chain joins TRBV3-1 to TRBJ1-1; D is unresolved. Per the germline V gene, CDR1 is LGHDT and CDR2 is YNNKEL (reference sequence). The ends were cut back, 1 base at V and 1 base at J, with 4 bases in the middle. The CDR3 spans 13 residues. In DNA, the CDR3 is TGTGCCAGCAGCCAAGTGTGGAACACTGAAGCTTTCTTT. Translation gives CASSQVWNTEAFF.